This TCR beta chain appears in the sequencing data of a study of response to subunit inactivated influenza vaccine. This clonotype showed up just a few times. The antigen remains unidentified. Regarding the study as a whole: Each seasonal flu vaccination may recruit only limited new T cells, authors suggested.

J lost 10 bases, V lost 6 bases, and 11 bases had no gene match. This CDR3 spans 14 amino acids. TCRdb reprocessed the RT-PCR reads with MiXCR, giving one entry per CDR3 protein. The data contain about 480,000 distinct CDR3 sequences, 9.5% to 13% of them singletons. The chain has TRBV12-3 or TRBV12-4 and TRBJ1-4; 7 nucleotides match TRBD1. The sequencing here drew on PBMCs from blood, taken roughly 47 days after vaccination. This TCR came from a man in his fifties or sixties who received an inactivated influenza vaccine. The CDR3: CASSPGTVDGKLFF. Here the CDR3 DNA reads TGTGCCAGCAGCCCCGGGACAGTTGACGGAAAACTGTTTTTT.